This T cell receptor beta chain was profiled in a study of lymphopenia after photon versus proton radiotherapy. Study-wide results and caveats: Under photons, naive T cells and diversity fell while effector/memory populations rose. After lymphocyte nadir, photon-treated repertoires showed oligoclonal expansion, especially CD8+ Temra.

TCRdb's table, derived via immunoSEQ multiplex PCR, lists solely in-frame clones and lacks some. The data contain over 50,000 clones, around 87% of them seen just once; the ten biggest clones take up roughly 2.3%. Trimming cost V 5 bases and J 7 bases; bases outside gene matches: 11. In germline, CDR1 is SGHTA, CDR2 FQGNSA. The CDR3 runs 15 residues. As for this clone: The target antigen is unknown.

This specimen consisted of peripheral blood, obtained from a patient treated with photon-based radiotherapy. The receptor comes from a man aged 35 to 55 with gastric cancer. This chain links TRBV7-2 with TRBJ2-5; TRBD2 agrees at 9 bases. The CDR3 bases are TGTGCCAGCAGCCCACTCCGCGGGGGGGCGGGGACCCAGTACTTC. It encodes CASSPLRGGAGTQYF.